The rows below give T cell receptor beta chains drawn from one sample of a study of blood T cells in healthy people across ages. MiXCR, applied by TCRdb to the 5' RACE reads, yields one record per CDR3 protein. In the table there are hundreds of thousands of distinct CDR3 sequences, about 51% of which are singletons. Specimen: blood. Receptors were obtained from a woman at least 80 years old in good health. CDR3s include the opening cysteine and the closing phenylalanine or tryptophan. A D gene is named only where the DNA matches it firmly. Expanded clones get a size class; other rows say once, few or many, or leave the size out.

j_gene: TRBJ2-5; d_gene: -; v_gene: TRBV30; abundance: few; CDR3aa: CAWSRGSQETQYF; CDR3nt: TGTGCCTGGAGTCGGGGATCTCAAGAGACCCAGTACTTC
j_gene: TRBJ2-5; d_gene: -; v_gene: TRBV7-2; abundance: -; CDR3aa: CASSPGLLRETQYF; CDR3nt: TGTGCCAGCAGCCCGGGACTCCTTAGGGAGACCCAGTACTTC
j_gene: TRBJ2-7; d_gene: -; v_gene: TRBV28; abundance: many; CDR3aa: CASSLYSYEQYF; CDR3nt: TGTGCCAGCAGTCTCTACTCCTACGAGCAGTACTTC
j_gene: TRBJ2-6; d_gene: -; v_gene: TRBV10-3; abundance: -; CDR3aa: CAISESGTRSSGANVLTF; CDR3nt: TGTGCCATCAGTGAGTCAGGGACACGGAGCTCTGGGGCCAACGTCCTGACTTTC
j_gene: TRBJ2-1; d_gene: TRBD1; v_gene: TRBV2; abundance: few; CDR3aa: CASRGQGAGEQFF; CDR3nt: TGTGCCAGCAGGGGACAGGGGGCGGGTGAGCAGTTCTTC
j_gene: TRBJ1-2; d_gene: -; v_gene: TRBV29-1; abundance: -; CDR3aa: CSVVETAGDGYTF; CDR3nt: TGCAGCGTTGTGGAGACAGCCGGAGATGGCTACACCTTC
j_gene: TRBJ2-5; d_gene: -; v_gene: TRBV20-1; abundance: many; CDR3aa: CSARDRLGETQYF; CDR3nt: TGCAGTGCTAGAGACCGCCTAGGAGAGACCCAGTACTTC
j_gene: TRBJ2-1; d_gene: TRBD2; v_gene: TRBV5-1; abundance: few; CDR3aa: CASSLRGGAGNEQFF; CDR3nt: TGCGCCAGCAGCTTGCGGGGGGGTGCGGGCAATGAGCAGTTCTTC
j_gene: TRBJ2-1; d_gene: TRBD2; v_gene: TRBV28; abundance: many; CDR3aa: CASSATSGRGRNEQFF; CDR3nt: TGTGCCAGCAGTGCCACTAGCGGGAGAGGTCGGAATGAGCAGTTCTTC
j_gene: TRBJ2-4; d_gene: TRBD2; v_gene: TRBV2; abundance: many; CDR3aa: CASSQRTSGKNIQYF; CDR3nt: TGTGCCAGCAGTCAGCGGACTAGCGGGAAAAACATTCAGTACTTC
j_gene: TRBJ2-5; d_gene: -; v_gene: TRBV6-6; abundance: many; CDR3aa: CASSPGGQETQYF; CDR3nt: TGTGCCAGCAGCCCCGGAGGGCAAGAGACCCAGTACTTC
j_gene: TRBJ2-5; d_gene: -; v_gene: TRBV2; abundance: -; CDR3aa: CASSVGGARQETQYF; CDR3nt: TGTGCCAGCAGTGTAGGCGGGGCCCGGCAAGAGACCCAGTACTTC
j_gene: TRBJ1-6; d_gene: -; v_gene: TRBV4-1; abundance: -; CDR3aa: CASASRAVNSPLHF; CDR3nt: TGCGCCAGCGCATCACGGGCGGTGAATTCACCCCTCCACTTT
j_gene: TRBJ2-1; d_gene: TRBD1; v_gene: TRBV7-9; abundance: few; CDR3aa: CASSLSGTGSNEQFF; CDR3nt: TGTGCCAGCAGCTTGTCCGGGACAGGGAGCAATGAGCAGTTCTTC
j_gene: TRBJ2-3; d_gene: -; v_gene: TRBV3-1; abundance: many; CDR3aa: CASSYRAGTNTDTQYF; CDR3nt: TGTGCCAGCAGCTATCGGGCGGGCACAAACACAGATACGCAGTATTTT